The 21 T cell receptor beta chains reported below all come from one sample, sequenced in a study of T-cell reconstitution after alpha-beta-depleted transplantation in children. TCRbeta library preparation incorporated unique molecular identifiers. MiXCR, run by TCRdb on the PCR reads, gives a single entry per CDR3 protein. The sample holds about 640,000 distinct CDR3 sequences, roughly 17% seen once. The material was PBMCs from the stem cell graft donor, obtained from the stem cell graft. These receptors came from a human donor who donated a stem cell graft to a child with acute myeloid leukemia.

This clonotype showed up many times. The chain uses TRBV20-1 and TRBJ1-1; D call uncertain. Looked up from germline, CDR1 is DFQATT and CDR2 is SNEGSKA (reference sequence). CDR3 size: 12 residues. V lost 3 bases and J 3 bases, leaving 8 bases between the germline ends. Here the CDR3 reads CSARKDYTEAFF. The CDR3, as DNA: TGCAGTGCTAGGAAGGACTACACTGAAGCTTTCTTT.

This clonotype appeared many times. The chain carries TRBV12-3 or TRBV12-4 and TRBJ2-1, with D uncertain. The V end lost 5 bases, the J end lost 3 bases, and 5 bases lay between the germline ends. The CDR3 totals 12 residues. As DNA, the CDR3 is TGTGCCAGCAGTGAATACTACAATGAGCAGTTCTTC. As protein: CASSEYYNEQFF.

Turning to this clonotype: A much bigger clone sits one base away, suggesting this may be a read error. The chain joins TRBV12-3 or TRBV12-4 to TRBJ2-7; D gene uncertain. The CDR3 spans 12 residues. V lost 2 bases, J lost 6 bases, and 8 bases lay in between. The CDR3 loop is CASSLITVEQYF. The CDR3 DNA reads TGTGCCAGCAGTTTAATCACCGTCGAGCAGTACTTC.

This clonotype was observed many times. Germline and junction disagree at one end, which may indicate a read error. DNA of the CDR3: TGCAGCGTCGAAGACAGGGGGCAAGGAGAGACCCAGTACTTC. It codes for CSVEDRGQGETQYF. This chain connects TRBV29-1 to TRBJ2-5; 10 bases fit TRBD1. Germline loops: CDR1 SQVTM, CDR2 ANQGSEA. This CDR3 is 14 amino acids long.

This clonotype was seen only a few times. An end of the junction differs from the germline gene, which may be a read error. The chain joins TRBV20-1 to TRBJ2-3; possibly TRBD1 for D (5 bases). There are 17 residues in the CDR3. Germline V gene data show CDR1 as DFQATT and CDR2 as SNEGSKA (reference sequence). The CDR3 region is CGARRPTRQFSTDTQYF. The CDR3 DNA is TGCGGTGCTAGACGCCCAACCAGACAGTTTAGCACAGATACGCAGTATTTT.

This clonotype was seen ten or more times. V and J are TRBV12-3 or TRBV12-4 and TRBJ2-3; 11 bases line up with TRBD2. V lost 6 bases, J lost 2 bases, and 10 bases stayed unmatched. The CDR3 is 17 residues long. For the CDR3, the DNA is TGTGCCAGCAGGCCTCCGGGACTAGCGGACCTCACAGATACGCAGTATTTT. It specifies CASRPPGLADLTDTQYF.

This clonotype was seen repeatedly, ten times or more. V usage is TRBV12-3 or TRBV12-4 and J usage is TRBJ1-1; the D is unclear. CDR3 size: 13 residues. V gave up 6 bases and J gave up 1 base, with 9 bases separating them. The CDR3, as DNA: TGTGCCAGCAGGACCCACTCGAACACTGAAGCTTTCTTT. It translates to CASRTHSNTEAFF.

The V and J genes are TRBV20-1 and TRBJ2-3; D may be TRBD2 (6 bases). This CDR3 contains 15 residues. Per the germline V gene, CDR1 is DFQATT and CDR2 is SNEGSKA (reference sequence). Trimming shortened V by 3 bases and J by 3 bases, and 16 bases separated the two germline ends. Here the CDR3 reads CSASGKRLATDTQYF. The CDR3 nucleotides read TGCAGTGCTAGCGGAAAACGGCTAGCGACAGATACGCAGTATTTT.

This clonotype was counted a single time. A much larger clonotype is one base distant, so this may be a read error. The chain is built from TRBV5-4 and TRBJ2-1; D remains unclear. The germline CDR1 and CDR2 sequences are SGHNT and YYREEE (reference sequence). The CDR3 loop spans 11 amino acids. V was trimmed by 4 bases and J by 9 bases, leaving 8 bases between them. The CDR3 sequence: CASSPTREQFF. The CDR3 DNA reads as TGTGCCAGCAGCCCCACACGTGAGCAGTTCTTC.

This clonotype was counted many times. This chain uses TRBV12-3 or TRBV12-4 with TRBJ2-7; D possibly matches TRBD1 or TRBD2 (5 bases each). The CDR3 has 15 amino acids. The V end lost 3 bases, the J end lost 6 bases, and 18 bases lay between the germline ends. CDR3 nucleotides: TGTGCCAGCAGTTTCAAGGGCCAGGGAGAACTCGAGCAGTACTTC. This encodes CASSFKGQGELEQYF.

Ten or more counts support this clonotype. The chain joins TRBV20-1 to TRBJ2-6; TRBD2 is a possible D gene (6 bases). The CDR3 is 15 amino acids. The germline V and J ends were trimmed by 5 bases and 0 bases, with 11 bases remaining between them. CDR1 and CDR2 (germline): DFQATT, SNEGSKA (reference sequence). The CDR3: CSAGDLSSGANVLTF. CDR3 bases: TGCAGTGCTGGGGACTTAAGCTCTGGGGCCAACGTCCTGACTTTC.

This clonotype was found many times. The V and J genes are TRBV29-1 and TRBJ2-1, with 9 bases that match TRBD2. From germline, CDR1 is SQVTM and CDR2 ANQGSEA. After removal of 6 bases from V and 7 bases from J, the junction contained 7 bases not matched to a gene. CDR3 length: 13 amino acids. DNA for the CDR3: TGCAGCGTGCCGGGACTAGCCGGAAATGAGCAGTTCTTC. Its translation is CSVPGLAGNEQFF.

This clonotype was counted ten times or more. CDR3 DNA: TGTGCCAGCAGCCCATTGCCGGTCTCCTACGAGCAGTACTTC. It yields the protein CASSPLPVSYEQYF. This chain uses TRBV7-2 with TRBJ2-7, with no clear D. Germline V lookup: CDR1 SGHTA, CDR2 FQGNSA. The CDR3 is 14 amino acids. The V end lost 5 bases, the J end lost 0 bases, and 11 bases lay between the germline ends.

Ten or more counts support this clonotype. The chain is built from TRBV10-3 and TRBJ2-7; D unresolved. Germline V gene lookup returns CDR1 ENHRY and CDR2 SYGVKD. The CDR3 spans 12 residues. The V and J ends lost 3 bases and 6 bases respectively, with 9 bases between them. The CDR3 nucleotides read TGTGCCATCAGTGATATAGGATCCGAGCAGTACTTC. This translates into CAISDIGSEQYF.

This clonotype was seen repeatedly, ten times or more. V gene TRBV5-1 combines with J gene TRBJ2-2; 9 bases fit TRBD1. CDR1 is SGHRS and CDR2 is YFSETQ in the germline V gene. V lost 5 bases to trimming and J lost 1 base; unmatched junction nucleotides: 0. This CDR3 is built from 14 residues. Here the CDR3 reads CASRGQGNTGELFF. CDR3 coding DNA: TGCGCCAGCAGGGGACAGGGGAACACCGGGGAGCTGTTTTTT.

This clonotype was detected only a few times. V usage is TRBV7-6 and J usage is TRBJ2-5; 7 nucleotides match TRBD1. V dropped 1 base and J dropped 2; count of bases not matched to a gene: 4. There are 15 residues in the CDR3. Looked up from germline, CDR1 is SGHVS and CDR2 is FNYEAQ. The CDR3 protein is CASSLGDSGQETQYF. Here the CDR3 DNA reads TGTGCCAGCAGCTTAGGGGACAGCGGACAAGAGACCCAGTACTTC.

The chain has TRBV12-3 or TRBV12-4 and TRBJ2-6; 7 nucleotides align to TRBD2. J gave up 2 bases and V 11 bases, and 18 bases lay outside the gene matches. CDR3 size: 18 residues. The CDR3 loop reads CAFSLGVRGGAGANVLTF. The CDR3, as DNA: TGTGCCTTCAGTTTAGGGGTTCGCGGGGGAGCTGGGGCCAACGTCCTGACTTTC.

Written as DNA, the CDR3 is TGCAGTGCTAGAGAGTGGGAAACCGGCTACACCTTC. Translating it yields CSAREWETGYTF. This sequence joins TRBV20-1 and TRBJ1-2; unclear D gene. The CDR3 contains 12 residues. Germline V gene lookup returns CDR1 DFQATT and CDR2 SNEGSKA (reference sequence). The V and J ends lost 0 bases and 8 bases respectively, with 10 bases between them.

This clonotype was seen at least ten times. The CDR3 DNA is TGCAGTGCTAGACCCCGCACTAGCGACAATGAGCAGTTCTTC. Encoded protein: CSARPRTSDNEQFF. This sequence joins TRBV20-1 and TRBJ2-1; TRBD2 agrees at 7 bases. The V gene's germline CDR1 is DFQATT and CDR2 SNEGSKA (reference sequence). V lost 2 bases and J lost 5; bases outside the gene matches: 6. The CDR3 totals 14 residues.

The chain uses TRBV7-9 and TRBJ2-1, with a possible D match to TRBD1 (6 bases). Germline values: CDR1 SEHNR, CDR2 FQNEAQ (reference sequence). The germline V and J ends were trimmed by 2 bases and 4 bases, with 15 bases remaining between them. The CDR3 contains 16 residues. In nucleotides, the CDR3 is TGTGCCAGCAGCTTAAGGGGTGGGGGCCTATACAATGAGCAGTTCTTC. It is translated as CASSLRGGGLYNEQFF.

The rearrangement links TRBV5-1 to TRBJ1-5; D remains unclear. Trimming stripped 0 bases from V and 3 bases from J, with 13 bases between. Looked up from germline, CDR1 is SGHRS and CDR2 is YFSETQ. This CDR3 comprises 16 residues. CDR3 protein: CASSLEGMGPNQPQHF. Written as DNA, the CDR3 is TGCGCCAGCAGCTTGGAGGGAATGGGCCCCAATCAGCCCCAGCATTTT.